Reported below is one T cell receptor (beta chain). The data were obtained in a study of blood T cells in healthy people across ages. The second PCR ran about 6 to 12 cycles with a sample-barcoded 5' primer and J-beta primers. Researchers report that a template-switch adaptor with 12 random nucleotides tagged each cDNA molecule. TCRdb called the 5' RACE reads again in MiXCR, with one record for every CDR3 protein. Of about 1.4 million distinct CDR3 sequences listed, approximately 59% are singletons. Every donor contributed 7.5 to 10 milliliters of peripheral blood by blood draw. Trimming removed 5 bases from V and 5 bases from J, with 9 bases in between. This CDR3 contains 12 residues. CDR1 and CDR2 (germline): SGHRS, YFSETQ.

The specimen sequenced was blood. The rearrangement joins TRBV5-1 to TRBJ2-3; D call uncertain. This TCR came from a man aged 18 to 30 in good health. CDR3 nucleotides: TGCGCCAGCAGGCTGGACCAAGATACGCAGTATTTT. Its translation: CASRLDQDTQYF.